Included here is one TCR beta chain sequence, with context. Its specificity is unknown. The CDR3 spans 15 residues. The ends lost 1 base at V and 4 bases at J; junction bases unmatched: 6. The germline gives CDR1 SGHTA, CDR2 FQGNSA. The record originates from a study of CD4+ T cells in melanoma. Findings of the study overall: Reportedly, melanoma neoantigen-specific CD4+ T cells showed varied differentiation states. CD8+ T cell, macrophage and B cell function reportedly correlated with neoantigen-specific CD4+ T cells.

TCRdb keeps only in-frame clones here, not all; method: immunoSEQ multiplex PCR. The sample consists of some 9,100 clones, roughly two thirds of them appearing once. V and J are TRBV7-2 and TRBJ1-2; TRBD1 aligns across 7 bases. The sequence was collected from a human donor with melanoma. Sequenced input: peripheral blood. The CDR3 spells CASSLDGQDPYGYTF. Here the CDR3 DNA reads TGTGCCAGCAGCTTAGACGGACAGGATCCCTATGGCTACACCTTC.